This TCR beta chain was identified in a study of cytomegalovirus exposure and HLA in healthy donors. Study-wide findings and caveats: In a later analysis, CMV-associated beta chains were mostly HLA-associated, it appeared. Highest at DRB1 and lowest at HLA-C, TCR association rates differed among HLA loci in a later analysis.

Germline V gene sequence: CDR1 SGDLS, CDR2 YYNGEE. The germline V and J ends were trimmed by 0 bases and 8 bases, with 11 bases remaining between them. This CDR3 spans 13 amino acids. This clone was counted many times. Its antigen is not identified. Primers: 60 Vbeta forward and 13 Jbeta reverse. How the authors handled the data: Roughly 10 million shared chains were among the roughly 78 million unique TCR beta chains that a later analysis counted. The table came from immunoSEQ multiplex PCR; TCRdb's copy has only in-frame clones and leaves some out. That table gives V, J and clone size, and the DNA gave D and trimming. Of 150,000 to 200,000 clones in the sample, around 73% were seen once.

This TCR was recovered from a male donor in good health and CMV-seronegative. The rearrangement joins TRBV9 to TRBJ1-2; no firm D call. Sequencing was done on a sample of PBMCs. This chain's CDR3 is CASSVELRGGYTF. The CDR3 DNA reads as TGTGCCAGCAGCGTAGAACTCCGAGGAGGCTACACCTTC.